Below, one T cell receptor beta chain is given with its context. The antigen is unknown. Germline CDR1 is LNHDA and CDR2 is SQIVND (reference sequence). The CDR3 runs 13 residues. With 8 bases removed from V and 1 base from J, the gap between germline ends came to 11 bases. This sample stems from a study of cytomegalovirus exposure and HLA in healthy donors. Whole-study findings and limits: Later analysis demonstrated an association between a missense DCLRE1C variant and TCR beta V- and J-gene trimming. Specificity of three CMV-associated chains for CMV antigens was verified in vitro.

PCR was performed using 60 Vbeta and 13 Jbeta primers. This table comes from immunoSEQ multiplex PCR, and its TCRdb copy is limited to in-frame clones, with some not included. The table records 190,000 or so clones, around three quarters of them present only once. The chain couples TRBV19 to TRBJ1-1; perhaps TRBD1 as D (6 bases). The clonotype comes from a boy between 10 and 17 years old in good health and CMV-seronegative. Sequencing used PBMCs. This CDR3 reads CASGTTGNTEAFF. The CDR3 DNA reads as TGTGCCAGTGGAACGACAGGGAACACTGAAGCTTTCTTT.